The 31 T cell receptor beta chains below all came from one sample that was sequenced in a study of blood T cell repertoires in COVID-19. Libraries were prepared by immunoSEQ multiplex PCR; TCRdb keeps only in-frame clonotypes and omits some of them. The sample has 350,000 to 450,000 clones, approximately 86% seen once. Sequenced material: peripheral blood. The receptor set was obtained from a woman aged 60 to 75 with COVID-19, enrolled during active disease.

The chain links TRBV6-5 to TRBJ1-5; 9 nucleotides agree with TRBD1. CDR3 length: 13 amino acids. V lost 8 bases to trimming and J lost 8 bases; unmatched junction nucleotides: 7. The V gene's germline CDR1 is MNHEY and CDR2 SVGAGI. DNA for the CDR3: TGTGCCAGCGCCAGACAGGGGGTAGAGCCCCAGCATTTT. Its translation: CASARQGVEPQHF.

The V and J genes are TRBV10-3 and TRBJ1-2; tentative D call: TRBD1 (5 bases). The germline V gene has CDR1 ENHRY and CDR2 SYGVKD. The CDR3 has 14 residues. The germline V and J ends were trimmed by 11 bases and 6 bases, with 22 bases remaining between them. The CDR3 region is CAAGRDPTSDGYTF. The CDR3 DNA follows: TGTGCCGCCGGGCGGGACCCAACTTCCGATGGCTACACCTTC.

V and J are TRBV7-2 and TRBJ2-7; 8 bases are a match to TRBD2. Trimming removed 5 bases from V and 7 bases from J; junction bases left unmatched: 13. The CDR3 sequence is 15 residues long. Germline assignment: CDR1 SGHTA and CDR2 FQGNSA. The CDR3 here is CASSGRGQRGHEQYF. CDR3 coding DNA: TGTGCCAGCAGCGGGAGAGGCCAGCGGGGGCATGAGCAGTACTTC.

Only one count was recorded for this clone. The J gene is TRBJ2-7, the V gene TRBV7-9, with D possibly TRBD1 on 5 matching bases. Germline loops: CDR1 SEHNR, CDR2 FQNEAQ (reference sequence). Trimming removed 3 bases at V and 2 bases at J, with 11 bases between. The CDR3 is made up of 14 amino acids. For the CDR3, the DNA is TGTGCCAGCAGCTTCGGCCCAGGGCCCTACGAGCAGTACTTC. It translates to CASSFGPGPYEQYF.

The chain recombines TRBV14 with TRBJ2-6; 7 positions agree with TRBD1. Germline assignment: CDR1 SGHDN and CDR2 FVKESK. Trimming took 0 bases from V and 2 from J; bases not matched to a gene: 13. CDR3 size: 20 residues. In DNA form, the CDR3 reads TGTGCCAGCAGCCAAGACCGCCTATACCGGGACAGTGCTGGGGCCAACGTCCTGACTTTC. This encodes CASSQDRLYRDSAGANVLTF.

The V gene is TRBV2, the J gene TRBJ1-2, with 8 bases aligning to TRBD1. V gave up 5 bases and J gave up 6 bases; unmatched junction bases: 5. CDR1 and CDR2 (germline): SNHLY, FYNNEI. The CDR3 is made up of 13 amino acids. The CDR3 is CASSSDRVDGYTF. In DNA form, the CDR3 reads TGTGCCAGCAGTTCGGACAGGGTTGATGGCTACACCTTC.

This clone was recorded a few times. This chain links TRBV6-6 with TRBJ2-5; 11 bases fit TRBD2. CDR1 and CDR2 from the germline V gene are MNHNY and SVGAGI (reference sequence). V was clipped by 3 bases and J by 3 bases; unmatched bases: 3. The CDR3 extends over 15 amino acids. The CDR3 DNA reads TGTGCCAGCAGTTATCCGGGACTAGCGGAAGAGACCCAGTACTTC. Amino acid sequence: CASSYPGLAEETQYF.

In nucleotides, the CDR3 is TGCGCCAGCAGTGAGTCGGGAGCGGGTGGCGAGCAGTTCTTC. Encoded protein: CASSESGAGGEQFF. This chain connects TRBV10-1 to TRBJ2-1, with a weak D call TRBD2 (6 bases). CDR3 size: 14 residues. Germline lookup yields CDR1 WNHNN and CDR2 SYGVQD (reference sequence). The germline V and J ends were trimmed by 0 bases and 10 bases, with 13 bases remaining between them.

In its sample, this clone was seen once. The V gene is TRBV27, the J gene TRBJ2-1; the D gene is possibly TRBD2 (7 bases). V was pared by 4 bases and J by 4 bases, with 14 bases between. CDR1 MNHEY and CDR2 SMNVEV come from the germline V gene (reference sequence). The CDR3 totals 15 residues. CDR3 in amino acids: CASSSAGAGYNEQFF. DNA of the CDR3: TGTGCCAGCAGTTCTGCGGGGGCGGGATACAATGAGCAGTTCTTC.

This clone was observed a single time. V and J are TRBV7-9 and TRBJ1-2, with TRBD1 as a possible D gene (6 bases). The V end was cut by 5 bases, the J end by 4 bases, with 8 bases between. The CDR3 sequence is 12 residues long. Germline V lookup: CDR1 SEHNR, CDR2 FQNEAQ (reference sequence). The CDR3 sequence: CASSQGTYGYTF. CDR3 coding DNA: TGTGCCAGCAGCCAGGGGACCTATGGCTACACCTTC.

This chain uses TRBV9 with TRBJ2-3; 8 bases fit TRBD2. Germline CDR1 reads SGDLS; CDR2 reads YYNGEE. V dropped 3 bases and J dropped 3; count of bases not matched to a gene: 12. The CDR3 contains 17 residues. The CDR3 reads CASSGPQRGGATDTQYF. The CDR3 DNA reads as TGTGCCAGCAGCGGACCCCAACGGGGGGGGGCAACAGATACGCAGTATTTT.

This chain connects TRBV7-3 to TRBJ2-5; tentatively, D is TRBD1 (8 bases). The CDR3 sequence is 15 residues long. Germline V gene sequence: CDR1 SGHTA, CDR2 FQGTGA. V was clipped by 4 bases and J by 4 bases, with 16 bases between them. The CDR3 here is CASSWGGQVAETQYF. The CDR3 nucleotides read TGTGCCAGCAGCTGGGGGGGACAGGTGGCAGAGACCCAGTACTTC.

The V gene is TRBV19, the J gene TRBJ1-5; the match to TRBD1 covers 8 bases. The CDR3 has 16 amino acids. The junction had 8 bases not matched to a gene; V was cut back by 0 bases and J by 7 bases. From germline, CDR1 is LNHDA and CDR2 SQIVND (reference sequence). The CDR3: CASSIETRQGRQPQHF. The DNA for the CDR3 is TGTGCCAGTAGTATAGAGACTCGACAGGGGAGGCAGCCCCAGCATTTT. The full variable domain, rest sourced from reference TRBV19 and TRBJ1-5, is DGGITQSPKYLFRKEGQNVTLSCEQNLNHDAMYWYRQDPGQGLRLIYYSQIVNDFQKGDIAEGYSVSREKKESFPLTVTSAQKNPTAFYLCASSIETRQGRQPQHFGDGTRLSIL.

This chain uses TRBV11-3 with TRBJ1-2; 9 nucleotides line up with TRBD1. Germline loops: CDR1 SGHNT, CDR2 YENEEA. V lost 5 bases and J lost 6; bases outside the gene matches: 10. This CDR3 is built from 15 residues. CDR3: CASSPGTGTVNGYTF. Here the CDR3 DNA reads TGTGCCAGCAGCCCAGGGACAGGGACGGTAAATGGCTACACCTTC.

This clone was recorded once. The chain carries TRBV7-3 and TRBJ2-7; no reliable D call. Trimming removed 3 bases at V and 6 bases at J, with 12 bases between. This CDR3 is built from 13 residues. Germline-derived CDR1 and CDR2 are SGHTA and FQGTGA. The CDR3 is CASSFSSSSEQYF. In nucleotides, the CDR3 is TGTGCCAGCAGCTTCTCGTCATCCAGCGAGCAGTACTTC. Supplemented by reference TRBV7-3 and TRBJ2-7, the full variable domain reads GAGVSQTPSNKVTEKGKYVELRCDPISGHTALYWYRQSLGQGPEFLIYFQGTGAADDSGLPNDRFFAVRPEGSVSTLKIQRTERGDSAVYLCASSFSSSSEQYFGPGTRLTVT.

A few counts support this clone. The chain joins TRBV27 to TRBJ1-6; 7 positions agree with TRBD1. Germline CDR1 is MNHEY and CDR2 is SMNVEV (reference sequence). J was trimmed by 17 bases and V by 8 bases; bases with no gene match: 24. The CDR3 runs 16 residues. CDR3 bases: TGTGCCAGCGGACATTTGACAGGGTGGAGTTTTTCTCAGGTCCACTTT. As protein: CASGHLTGWSFSQVHF.

The CDR3 DNA reads TGTGCCAGCAGCTCCCGGACAGGGCCTAACTATGGCTACACCTTC. It yields the protein CASSSRTGPNYGYTF. The genes are TRBV11-2 and TRBJ1-2, with TRBD1 identical over 8 bases. V shed 4 bases, J shed 0 bases, and the junction held 4 bases outside the gene matches. The CDR3 length is 15 residues. CDR1 is SGHAT and CDR2 is FQNNGV in the germline V gene.

This sequence joins TRBV7-3 and TRBJ2-7; D is unresolved. CDR1 and CDR2 (germline): SGHTA, FQGTGA. Between the trimmed V and J ends, which lost 0 bases and 0 bases, there was a span of 6 bases. This CDR3 is built from 14 residues. For the CDR3, the DNA is TGTGCCAGCAGCTTAACAGCATACTCCTACGAGCAGTACTTC. Residues: CASSLTAYSYEQYF.

This clone turned up a few times. The rearrangement uses TRBV11-1 and TRBJ1-2; no reliable D call. V was clipped by 2 bases and J by 3 bases, with 10 bases between them. In germline, CDR1 is SGHAT, CDR2 FQDESV (reference sequence). This CDR3 comprises 14 residues. The CDR3 spells CASSLRGRDYGYTF. CDR3 DNA: TGTGCCAGCAGCTTAAGAGGTCGGGACTATGGCTACACCTTC.

The V call is TRBV5-4, the J call TRBJ2-1, with 15 bases identical to TRBD2. From germline, CDR1 is SGHNT and CDR2 YYREEE (reference sequence). The CDR3 loop spans 18 amino acids. Losses at the gene ends were 5 bases for V and 4 bases for J; bases not matched to a gene: 10. The CDR3 DNA follows: TGTGCCAGCAGTTCAGGACTAGCGGGGGGGCCGAAGTACAATGAGCAGTTCTTC. This translates into CASSSGLAGGPKYNEQFF.

The J gene is TRBJ2-7, the V gene TRBV5-6; D is unclear. From germline, CDR1 is SGHDT and CDR2 YYEEEE. The CDR3 runs to 14 residues. The V end lost 4 bases, the J end lost 7 bases, and 18 bases lay between the germline ends. CDR3 DNA sequence: TGTGCCAGCAGCAGCTATTTCCCGGGTAGGGAGCAGTACTTC. Amino acids: CASSSYFPGREQYF.

The V and J genes are TRBV9 and TRBJ1-4, with 7 nucleotides matching TRBD1. The trim removed 5 bases at V and 6 bases at J, leaving 4 bases unmatched. The CDR3 sequence is 13 residues long. Per the germline V gene, CDR1 is SGDLS and CDR2 is YYNGEE. The CDR3 DNA follows: TGTGCCAGCAGTGGACAGGATTATGAAAAACTGTTTTTT. This encodes CASSGQDYEKLFF.

This clone appeared a few times. This rearrangement joins TRBV18 to TRBJ2-7; maybe TRBD2 (6 bases). Germline V gives CDR1 KGHSH, CDR2 LQKENI. Trimming removed 3 bases from V and 6 bases from J, with 12 bases in between. The CDR3 loop spans 13 amino acids. CDR3 amino acids: CASSPGGPGEQYF. CDR3 coding DNA: TGTGCCAGCTCACCGGGAGGCCCGGGCGAGCAGTACTTC. Filled out from reference TRBV18 and TRBJ2-7, the complete variable domain reads NAGVMQNPRHLVRRRGQEARLRCSPMKGHSHVYWYRQLPEEGLKFMVYLQKENIIDESGMPKERFSAEFPKEGPSILRIQQVVRGDSAAYFCASSPGGPGEQYFGPGTRLTVT.

The J gene is TRBJ1-1, the V gene TRBV30; no definite D call. CDR1 is GTSNPN, CDR2 SVGIG, per germline (reference sequence). Trimming left V 5 bases short and J 3 bases short, with 16 bases between. CDR3 length: 14 amino acids. CDR3 amino acids: CAWSTGNGDTEAFF. CDR3 in DNA: TGTGCCTGGTCCACCGGGAATGGGGACACTGAAGCTTTCTTT.

V usage is TRBV6-1 and J usage is TRBJ2-1, with D perhaps TRBD1 (6 bases). V was trimmed by 0 bases and J by 4 bases, leaving 13 bases between them. CDR3 length: 16 residues. Germline CDR1 is MNHNS and CDR2 is SASEGT. In DNA, the CDR3 is TGTGCCAGCAGTGAAGCGCCGCCAGGGGTTTACAATGAGCAGTTCTTC. The encoded protein is CASSEAPPGVYNEQFF.

The genes are TRBV7-3 and TRBJ1-2, with 8 bases lining up with TRBD1. Germline V gene data show CDR1 as SGHTA and CDR2 as FQGTGA. After removal of 5 bases from V and 2 bases from J, the junction contained 7 bases not matched to a gene. The CDR3 sequence is 15 residues long. CDR3: CASSAGTGRNYGYTF. The CDR3 bases are TGTGCCAGCAGCGCCGGGACAGGCAGGAACTATGGCTACACCTTC.

The V gene is TRBV1, the J gene TRBJ1-3; TRBD1 is the table's D call, not checked against the DNA. TRBV1 is recorded as a pseudogene. This CDR3 is 15 amino acids long. This CDR3 reads CTSSQDRYSGNTIYF. For the CDR3, the DNA is TGCACCAGCAGCCAAGACAGGTACTCTGGAAACACCATATATTTT.

This sequence joins TRBV29-1 and TRBJ1-3, with unresolved D. Trimming pared 7 bases from V and 3 bases from J, leaving 7 bases between. The CDR3 covers 11 residues. From germline, CDR1 is SQVTM and CDR2 ANQGSEA. The chain's CDR3 is CSARFGNTIYF. In DNA form, the CDR3 reads TGCAGCGCCAGGTTTGGAAACACCATATATTTT.

The genes are TRBV20-1 and TRBJ2-1, with TRBD2 matching over 14 bases. This CDR3 has 14 residues. V shed 3 bases, J shed 7 bases, and the junction held 2 bases outside the gene matches. CDR1 DFQATT and CDR2 SNEGSKA come from the germline V gene (reference sequence). CDR3 amino acids: CSASGTSGGNEQFF. For the CDR3, the DNA is TGCAGTGCTAGTGGGACTAGCGGGGGAAATGAGCAGTTCTTC.

The chain joins TRBV5-1 to TRBJ2-3; TRBD2 matches 7 bases. The CDR3 spans 13 residues. Per the germline V gene, CDR1 is SGHRS and CDR2 is YFSETQ. V lost 2 bases to trimming and J lost 11 bases; unmatched junction nucleotides: 8. This CDR3 is CASSLDLQRGQYF. The CDR3 DNA is TGCGCCAGCAGCTTAGATCTCCAGCGGGGGCAGTATTTT.

The chain links TRBV30 to TRBJ2-3; D is uncertain. The V gene lost 5 bases and the J gene lost 5 bases, with 11 bases spanning the gap. This CDR3 contains 12 residues. Germline V gene sequence: CDR1 GTSNPN, CDR2 SVGIG (reference sequence). The CDR3 bases are TGTGCCTGGGTAGCCCGAGGAGATACGCAGTATTTT. Protein sequence: CAWVARGDTQYF.